The 5 T cell receptor beta chains given below trace back to one sample, sequenced in a study of radiotherapy plus CTLA-4 blockade in lung cancer (dated by TCRdb to 2016 to 2018). Receptors were amplified or captured by the immunoSEQ multiplex PCR assay. In TCRdb, the immuneACCESS table is reduced to in-frame sequences with V and J assigned. These tables do not hold every clone; where another copy was compared, an unresolved V gene accounts for under half, and the others remain unexplained. The sample table shows 51,000 or so clones, and 70% to 90% are seen once. The ten largest clones take up approximately 7.8% of the sample. Sequences were derived from peripheral blood, sampled from a patient treated with radiotherapy plus ipilimumab. These receptors originate from a human donor with non-small cell lung cancer whose response to radiotherapy plus ipilimumab could not be evaluated.

The chain links TRBV9 to TRBJ2-7; 9 nucleotides match TRBD1. V lost 3 bases to trimming and J lost 5 bases; unmatched junction nucleotides: 6. Germline values: CDR1 SGDLS, CDR2 YYNGEE. This CDR3 contains 14 residues. As DNA, the CDR3 is TGTGCCAGCAGCGCCGGACAGGGGATTCACGAGCAGTACTTC. Translated: CASSAGQGIHEQYF.

This clone is a singleton in its sample. The chain carries TRBV18 and TRBJ2-7, with D possibly TRBD2 on 5 matching bases. Germline V CDR1 and CDR2: KGHSH, LQKENI. The CDR3 contains 16 residues. V shed 2 bases and J shed 6 bases, with 20 bases lying between them. Here the CDR3 reads CASSPSRAPYGFEQYF. CDR3 DNA: TGTGCCAGCTCACCATCGAGGGCCCCGTACGGGTTCGAGCAGTACTTC.

The chain joins TRBV7-2 to TRBJ1-4, with a possible D match to TRBD1 (5 bases). The CDR3 contains 14 residues. V gave up 1 base and J gave up 7 bases, with 10 bases separating them. CDR1 SGHTA and CDR2 FQGNSA come from the germline V gene. CDR3 sequence reads: CASSLEGRSEKLFF. The CDR3 DNA sequence: TGTGCCAGCAGCTTAGAGGGGCGTAGTGAAAAACTGTTTTTT.

V is TRBV29-1 and J is TRBJ2-2; TRBD1 aligns across 11 bases. The J segment lost 5 bases and the V segment lost 1 base, leaving 12 bases of the junction unmatched. Germline CDR1 is SQVTM and CDR2 is ANQGSEA. The CDR3 runs 18 residues. The CDR3 coding sequence is TGCAGCGTTGAAGGTGGCGAACTAGGGACAGGGGGGACCGGGGAGCTGTTTTTT. Translation: CSVEGGELGTGGTGELFF.

The chain recombines TRBV9 with TRBJ1-3; D might be TRBD1 (5 bases). The CDR3 extends over 13 amino acids. Trimming shortened V by 0 bases and J by 10 bases, and 11 bases separated the two germline ends. Per the germline V gene, CDR1 is SGDLS and CDR2 is YYNGEE. CDR3 loop: CASSVGQGRTIYF. CDR3 in DNA: TGTGCCAGCAGCGTAGGTCAGGGAAGGACCATATATTTT.